Listed here is a single T cell receptor beta chain. These data come from a study of T cell responses to AZD1222 COVID-19 vaccine. Sequenced by immunoSEQ multiplex PCR; TCRdb stores in-frame clones only, minus some. The sample carries 150,000 or so clones, 92% recorded once. The germline V gene has CDR1 SGHKS and CDR2 YYEKEE (reference sequence). This CDR3 has 15 amino acids. Deletions cut 2 bases from V and 1 base from J, with 12 bases between. Sample: peripheral blood, taken 28 days after the second AZD1222 dose. V usage is TRBV5-5 and J usage is TRBJ1-1; D unresolved. This TCR was recovered from an adult who received the AZD1222 COVID-19 vaccine. DNA of the CDR3: TGTGCCAGCAGCTTACGGATAAACCAGAACACTGAAGCTTTCTTT. It specifies CASSLRINQNTEAFF. The full variable domain, its missing parts supplied by reference TRBV5-5 and TRBJ1-1, is DAGVTQSPTHLIKTRGQQVTLRCSPISGHKSVSWYQQVLGQGPQFIFQYYEKEERGRGNFPDRFSARQFPNYSSELNVNALLLGDSALYLCASSLRINQNTEAFFGQGTRLTVV.